This TCR beta chain was found in a study of graft-versus-host responses after intestinal transplantation. Study information: Anti-thymocyte globulin induction was given to all recipients, followed by tacrolimus and steroids for roughly three years. Study-level results: GvH clones turned up in recipient marrow; some had shown up first in ileum or blood. Early post-transplant falls in HvG clones accompanied the peak levels of circulating GvH clones.

V lost 0 bases and J 4 bases, leaving 9 bases between the germline ends. This CDR3 comprises 14 residues. Germline lookup yields CDR1 SGHVS and CDR2 FNYEAQ. Graft tissue processing released intraepithelial and lamina propria lymphocytes. Libraries were prepared by immunoSEQ multiplex PCR; TCRdb keeps only in-frame clonotypes and omits some of them. The table shows roughly 960 clones, with about 87% occurring only once. With regard to this clone: Its antigen is unidentified.

This rearrangement joins TRBV7-6 to TRBJ1-1; no firm D call. Sequencing used ileum tissue, obtained around 3.5 months after intestinal transplant. The receptor comes from a human patient who received an intestinal transplant, so some T cells may come from the graft donor. DNA of the CDR3: TGTGCCAGCAGCTTAGCAAAGAGCATCACTGAAGCTTTCTTT. The encoded protein is CASSLAKSITEAFF.